A single sample is the source of the 29 T cell receptor beta chains below, sequenced in a study of T cell responses to AZD1222 COVID-19 vaccine. TCRdb's table, derived via immunoSEQ multiplex PCR, lists solely in-frame clones and lacks some. The sample holds 95,000 to 150,000 clones; about 88% are singletons and the top ten take roughly 4.4%. Here the sequenced sample was peripheral blood, taken on day 0 of AZD1222 vaccination. The receptors shown here come from an adult in good health.

This chain connects TRBV5-1 to TRBJ1-1; TRBD1 is a possible D gene (5 bases). This CDR3 spans 15 amino acids. The germline V gene encodes CDR1 SGHRS and CDR2 YFSETQ. V was trimmed by 0 bases and J by 0 bases, leaving 9 bases between them. CDR3 DNA: TGCGCCAGCAGCTTGGTAGGACACGTGAACACTGAAGCTTTCTTT. Residues: CASSLVGHVNTEAFF.

This chain joins TRBV19 and TRBJ2-7; possibly TRBD2 for D (6 bases). The ends were cut back, 1 base at V and 2 bases at J, with 9 bases in the middle. The CDR3 consists of 14 residues. The germline gives CDR1 LNHDA, CDR2 SQIVND (reference sequence). The CDR3 loop is CASSIAPGAYEQYF. In DNA form, the CDR3 reads TGTGCCAGTAGTATAGCCCCGGGGGCCTACGAGCAGTACTTC.

The chain is built from TRBV10-3 and TRBJ1-1; D remains ambiguous. The CDR3 runs 14 residues. Germline V CDR1 and CDR2: ENHRY, SYGVKD. The V end was cut by 2 bases, the J end by 5 bases, with 12 bases between. The CDR3: CAISEESSETEAFF. The CDR3 region has the DNA TGTGCCATCAGTGAGGAGTCCAGTGAAACTGAAGCTTTCTTT.

By sample share, this clone is medium-sized. This CDR3 is also generated by other DNA sequences in the sample. The rearrangement uses TRBV20-1 and TRBJ1-3; D is uncertain. Germline CDR1 and CDR2: DFQATT and SNEGSKA (reference sequence). CDR3 size: 11 residues. Between the trimmed V and J ends, which lost 5 bases and 1 base, there was a span of 3 bases. The CDR3 region is CSALSGNTIYF. CDR3 coding DNA: TGCAGTGCTCTTTCTGGAAACACCATATATTTT.

The CDR3 DNA is TGCGCCAGCAGCGCCCGGGACAGGGTAATTGGTGAGCAGTACTTC. Its protein is CASSARDRVIGEQYF. The genes are TRBV5-1 and TRBJ2-7; 9 bases agree with TRBD1. With 4 bases clipped from V and 7 bases from J, the junction kept 12 bases outside the gene matches. The CDR3 loop spans 15 amino acids. Germline-derived CDR1 and CDR2 are SGHRS and YFSETQ.

The chain has TRBV7-9 and TRBJ1-5; 11 bases map to TRBD1. CDR1 and CDR2 from the germline V gene are SEHNR and FQNEAQ (reference sequence). V lost 5 bases to trimming and J lost 6 bases; unmatched junction nucleotides: 3. The CDR3 consists of 14 residues. DNA for the CDR3: TGTGCCAGCAGCCGGACAGGGGGCTTTCAGCCCCAGCATTTT. This translates into CASSRTGGFQPQHF.

This chain joins TRBV7-9 and TRBJ2-7; 9 positions agree with TRBD1. Germline CDR1 reads SEHNR; CDR2 reads FQNEAQ (reference sequence). Trimming cost V 5 bases and J 4 bases; bases outside gene matches: 18. The CDR3 runs 18 residues. CDR3 DNA sequence: TGTGCCAGCAGCCCCCGCCCCTCTCGGGACAGGGTCCGGTACGAGCAGTACTTC. It yields the protein CASSPRPSRDRVRYEQYF.

The V call is TRBV4-1, the J call TRBJ2-5, with 11 bases identical to TRBD1. With V trimmed by 1 base and J by 1 base, 8 bases remained unmatched. Germline CDR1 reads MGHRA; CDR2 reads YSYEKL. The length of the CDR3 is 18 residues. The CDR3 nucleotides are TGCGCCAGCAGCCAAGCCCCGAGCGGGACAGGGGGCCAAGAGACCCAGTACTTC. This sequence encodes CASSQAPSGTGGQETQYF.

The rearrangement links TRBV24-1 to TRBJ2-3, with 10 bases fitting TRBD1. The germline V gene encodes CDR1 KGHDR and CDR2 SFDVKD. This CDR3 is 20 amino acids long. Unmatched junction bases numbered 13, after V lost 2 bases and J lost 0 bases. The CDR3 protein is CATSDSRSGQGRSSTDTQYF. The CDR3 DNA reads TGTGCCACCAGTGATTCCCGTTCGGGACAGGGGCGTTCTAGCACAGATACGCAGTATTTT.

The chain recombines TRBV19 with TRBJ1-5, with D uncertain. The V gene lost 3 bases and the J gene lost 7 bases, with 13 bases spanning the gap. This CDR3 is built from 14 residues. Germline CDR1 and CDR2: LNHDA and SQIVND (reference sequence). The CDR3 nucleotides read TGTGCCAGTAGTATGCGGGGTTACGCACAGCCCCAGCATTTT. Translated: CASSMRGYAQPQHF.

The chain employs TRBV6-4 and TRBJ2-2, with a tentative D call TRBD2 (6 bases). Trimming pared 6 bases from V and 5 bases from J, leaving 10 bases between. CDR3 length: 13 amino acids. The germline V gene encodes CDR1 MRHNA and CDR2 SNTAGT. CDR3 amino acids: CASRGGTTGELFF. The CDR3 DNA reads TGTGCCAGCAGAGGAGGGACGACCGGGGAGCTGTTTTTT.

This chain's CDR3 is CASSQVRGDTQYF. Written as DNA, the CDR3 is TGTGCCAGCAGCCAAGTTCGCGGCGATACGCAGTATTTT. The chain carries TRBV3-1 (or the pseudogene TRBV3-2) and TRBJ2-3; no reliable D call. With 1 base removed from V and 6 bases from J, the gap between germline ends came to 8 bases. Germline V CDR1 and CDR2: LGHDT, YNNKEL (reference sequence). The CDR3 has 13 amino acids.

The rearrangement uses TRBV5-6 and TRBJ1-2; no clear D. V lost 3 bases, J lost 4 bases, and 13 bases lay in between. The CDR3 runs to 14 residues. Per germline, CDR1 SGHDT and CDR2 YYEEEE. The CDR3 spells CASSSEVYAYGYTF. The CDR3 DNA sequence: TGTGCCAGCAGCTCCGAGGTATATGCCTATGGCTACACCTTC. The full variable domain, in which reference TRBV5-6 and TRBJ1-2 provide the parts outside the CDR3, is DAGVTQSPTHLIKTRGQQVTLRCSPKSGHDTVSWYQQALGQGPQFIFQYYEEEERQRGNFPDRFSGHQFPNYSSELNVNALLLGDSALYLCASSSEVYAYGYTFGSGTRLTVV.

The chain uses TRBV9 and TRBJ2-7; 9 bases are shared with TRBD1. CDR1 is SGDLS and CDR2 is YYNGEE in the germline V gene. This CDR3 is 14 amino acids long. The trim removed 3 bases at V and 5 bases at J, leaving 6 bases unmatched. In DNA form, the CDR3 reads TGTGCCAGCAGCGGCGGGGACAGGGCGCACGAGCAGTACTTC. Its translation: CASSGGDRAHEQYF.

The chain combines TRBV5-4 with TRBJ2-3; 9 bases fit TRBD1. V lost 4 bases and J lost 0; bases outside the gene matches: 6. The CDR3 loop spans 16 amino acids. CDR1 SGHNT and CDR2 YYREEE come from the germline V gene (reference sequence). The CDR3 DNA reads TGTGCCAGCAGCCTAGGACAGGGGCCTAGCACAGATACGCAGTATTTT. Translated: CASSLGQGPSTDTQYF.

This clone was picked up a small number of times. The chain links TRBV5-6 to TRBJ2-3, with TRBD1 as a possible D gene (6 bases). Deletions cut 5 bases from V and 1 base from J, with 14 bases between. This CDR3 has 15 amino acids. Germline V gene data show CDR1 as SGHDT and CDR2 as YYEEEE. The CDR3 nucleotides read TGTGCCAGCAGTTTACAGGGTCTTGGCACAGATACGCAGTATTTT. Amino acid sequence: CASSLQGLGTDTQYF. Full variable domain (remainder filled in from reference TRBV5-6 and TRBJ2-3): DAGVTQSPTHLIKTRGQQVTLRCSPKSGHDTVSWYQQALGQGPQFIFQYYEEEERQRGNFPDRFSGHQFPNYSSELNVNALLLGDSALYLCASSLQGLGTDTQYFGPGTRLTVL.

The chain uses TRBV19 and TRBJ2-2, with 7 bases matching TRBD1. This CDR3 has 14 amino acids. The V and J ends lost 7 bases and 4 bases, in that order; junction bases with no gene match: 6. From germline, CDR1 is LNHDA and CDR2 SQIVND (reference sequence). CDR3 DNA: TGTGCCAGTAACGACAGGGTGGGCACCGGGGAGCTGTTTTTT. Translated, it gives CASNDRVGTGELFF.

V is TRBV9 and J is TRBJ2-1, with 10 bases fitting TRBD2. CDR1 SGDLS and CDR2 YYNGEE come from the germline V gene. The CDR3 has 15 residues. Losses at the gene ends were 0 bases for V and 6 bases for J; bases not matched to a gene: 3. The CDR3 sequence is CASSVGLAGVNEQFF. The CDR3 DNA sequence: TGTGCCAGCAGCGTAGGGCTAGCGGGGGTCAATGAGCAGTTCTTC.

The V gene is TRBV18, the J gene TRBJ2-2; D is uncertain. Germline CDR1 reads KGHSH; CDR2 reads LQKENI. CDR3 length: 16 amino acids. V was trimmed by 2 bases and J by 2 bases, leaving 12 bases between them. The CDR3 protein is CASSPDAPANTGELFF. Here the CDR3 DNA reads TGTGCCAGCTCACCAGACGCCCCGGCTAACACCGGGGAGCTGTTTTTT.

The chain recombines TRBV6-2 or TRBV6-3 with TRBJ1-2, with D possibly being TRBD1 (5 bases). Trimming left V 2 bases short and J 2 bases short, with 9 bases between. Germline-derived CDR1 and CDR2 are MNHEY and SVGEGT. This CDR3 region has 14 residues. CDR3 amino acids: CASSYPAGNYGYTF. CDR3 nucleotides: TGTGCCAGCAGTTACCCGGCAGGGAACTATGGCTACACCTTC.

This chain connects TRBV5-6 to TRBJ1-3; no clear D gene. Germline V gene lookup returns CDR1 SGHDT and CDR2 YYEEEE. V lost 3 bases, J lost 2 bases, and 15 bases lay in between. This CDR3 is built from 16 residues. The CDR3 spells CASSSPPPGTGNTIYF. The CDR3 DNA is TGTGCCAGCAGCTCCCCTCCCCCGGGAACTGGAAACACCATATATTTT.

The chain joins TRBV11-2 to TRBJ2-4, with TRBD1 identical over 9 bases. V was clipped by 5 bases and J by 3 bases; unmatched bases: 8. Germline V gene sequence: CDR1 SGHAT, CDR2 FQNNGV. CDR3 length: 16 residues. CDR3 protein: CASSQDRGWGKNIQYF. The CDR3, as DNA: TGTGCCAGCAGCCAGGACAGGGGATGGGGCAAAAACATTCAGTACTTC.

CDR3 nucleotide sequence: TGTGCCAGCAGCTTTGGGACAGGGGGGAGCTCCTACGAGCAGTACTTC. This gives the protein CASSFGTGGSSYEQYF. J is TRBJ2-7 and V is TRBV7-2; TRBD1 agrees at 11 bases. The CDR3 is made up of 16 amino acids. Germline trimming cut 3 bases from V and 0 bases from J; bases unmatched to any gene: 4. CDR1 and CDR2 (germline): SGHTA, FQGNSA. The variable domain in full, with the rest retrieved from reference TRBV7-2 and TRBJ2-7, is GAGVSQSPSNKVTEKGKDVELRCDPISGHTALYWYRQSLGQGLEFLIYFQGNSAPDKSGLPSDRFSAERTGGSVSTLTIQRTQQEDSAVYLCASSFGTGGSSYEQYFGPGTRLTVT.

V is TRBV7-8 and J is TRBJ1-4; no definite D call. From germline, CDR1 is SGHVS and CDR2 FQNEAQ. The V gene lost 2 bases and the J gene lost 7 bases, with 11 bases spanning the gap. The CDR3 loop spans 14 amino acids. The CDR3 nucleotides read TGTGCCAGCAGCTTATCCATTCTCGGTGAAAAACTGTTTTTT. Protein product: CASSLSILGEKLFF. Complete variable domain (other parts from reference TRBV7-8 and TRBJ1-4): GAGVSQSPRYKVAKRGQDVALRCDPISGHVSLFWYQQALGQGPEFLTYFQNEAQLDKSGLPSDRFFAERPEGSVSTLKIQRTQQEDSAVYLCASSLSILGEKLFFGSGTQLSVL.

The V and J genes are TRBV15 and TRBJ1-2; tentative D call: TRBD1 (5 bases). Per the germline V gene, CDR1 is LNHNV and CDR2 is YYDKDF (reference sequence). Trimming pared 0 bases from V and 4 bases from J, leaving 15 bases between. The CDR3 sequence is 16 residues long. The CDR3: CATSRDTTGLPYGYTF. CDR3 nucleotide sequence: TGTGCCACCAGCAGAGATACAACAGGTCTCCCCTATGGCTACACCTTC.

The chain is built from TRBV9 and TRBJ2-5; D possibly uses TRBD1 or TRBD2 (5 bases each). Germline values: CDR1 SGDLS, CDR2 YYNGEE. Trimming removed 0 bases at V and 1 base at J, with 19 bases between. The CDR3 contains 18 residues. CDR3 amino acids: CASSVGTYLGDRQETQYF. In nucleotides, the CDR3 is TGTGCCAGCAGCGTAGGTACCTACCTAGGGGACCGCCAAGAGACCCAGTACTTC. Full variable domain (rest looked up from reference TRBV9 and TRBJ2-5): DSGVTQTPKHLITATGQRVTLRCSPRSGDLSVYWYQQSLDQGLQFLIQYYNGEERAKGNILERFSAQQFPDLHSELNLSSLELGDSALYFCASSVGTYLGDRQETQYFGPGTRLLVL.

This clone was picked up one time. The chain is built from TRBV13 and TRBJ1-2; D gene ambiguous. This CDR3 is 15 amino acids long. Trimming stripped 1 base from V and 6 bases from J, with 15 bases between. The germline V gene encodes CDR1 PRHDT and CDR2 FYEKMQ (reference sequence). The CDR3 DNA sequence: TGTGCCAGCAGCTTAGTTCGATCGGGGTTGGATGGCTACACCTTC. Amino acid sequence: CASSLVRSGLDGYTF.

The J gene is TRBJ1-1, the V gene TRBV25-1; TRBD1 matches at 7 bases. This CDR3 has 16 amino acids. Germline CDR1 reads MGHDK; CDR2 reads SYGVNS. V lost 3 bases to trimming and J lost 1 base; unmatched junction nucleotides: 8. The CDR3 sequence is CASSDGFGQANTEAFF. In DNA, the CDR3 is TGTGCCAGCAGTGACGGATTCGGACAGGCGAACACTGAAGCTTTCTTT. The entire variable domain, with the rest obtained from reference TRBV25-1 and TRBJ1-1, is as follows: EADIYQTPRYLVIGTGKKITLECSQTMGHDKMYWYQQDPGMELHLIHYSYGVNSTEKGDLSSESTVSRIRTEHFPLTLESARPSHTSQYLCASSDGFGQANTEAFFGQGTRLTVV.

V gene TRBV30 combines with J gene TRBJ1-6, with 8 bases matching TRBD1. This CDR3 contains 14 residues. Germline trimming cut 3 bases from V and 7 bases from J; bases unmatched to any gene: 5. Germline lookup yields CDR1 GTSNPN and CDR2 SVGIG (reference sequence). The CDR3 protein is CAWRGDRMNSPLHF. CDR3 nucleotides: TGTGCCTGGAGGGGGGACAGGATGAATTCACCCCTCCACTTT.